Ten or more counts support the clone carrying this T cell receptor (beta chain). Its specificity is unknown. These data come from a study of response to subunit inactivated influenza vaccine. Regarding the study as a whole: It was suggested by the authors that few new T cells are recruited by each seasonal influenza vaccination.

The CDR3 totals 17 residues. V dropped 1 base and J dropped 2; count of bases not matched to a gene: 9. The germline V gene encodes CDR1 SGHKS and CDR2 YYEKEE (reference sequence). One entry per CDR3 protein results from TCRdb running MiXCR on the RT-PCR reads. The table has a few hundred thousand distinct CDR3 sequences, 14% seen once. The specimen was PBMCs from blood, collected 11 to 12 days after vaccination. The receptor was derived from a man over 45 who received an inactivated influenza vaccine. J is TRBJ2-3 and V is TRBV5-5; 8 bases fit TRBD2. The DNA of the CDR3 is TGTGCCAGCAGCTTGTTTTTGGTAGCGGGAAACACAGATACGCAGTATTTT. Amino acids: CASSLFLVAGNTDTQYF. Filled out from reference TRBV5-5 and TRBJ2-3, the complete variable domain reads DAGVTQSPTHLIKTRGQQVTLRCSPISGHKSVSWYQQVLGQGPQFIFQYYEKEERGRGNFPDRFSARQFPNYSSELNVNALLLGDSALYLCASSLFLVAGNTDTQYFGPGTRLTVL.